The rows below give T cell receptor beta chains drawn from one sample of a study of human T cells and chemical hapten exposure. TCRdb analysed the RACE reads with MiXCR anew, one entry per CDR3 protein. This sample carries about 110,000 distinct CDR3 sequences, 9.5% to 11% of them seen once, and the ten largest clones take under 4.5%. Sequencing was performed on whole blood, taken in connection with sensitization to the hapten diphenylcyclopropenone (DPC). The source is a woman between 40 and 50 years old with alopecia areata. Some clones in this sample may be carry-over from other donors' samples. Each CDR3 is given with its conserved first and last residue. The D gene is left open where the match is weak. Expanded clones get a size class; other rows say once, few or many, or leave the size out.

d_gene	v_gene	len	j_gene	abundance	CDR3nt	CDR3aa
TRBD1	TRBV12-3/TRBV12-4	15	TRBJ1-4	many	TGTGCCAGCAGTCGGGCCGGGACAGGGAGTGAAAAACTGTTTTTT	CASSRAGTGSEKLFF
NA	TRBV6-6	15	TRBJ2-2	NA	TGTGCCAGCAGTTTAAGCCGGGGGAACACCGGGGAGCTGTTTTTT	CASSLSRGNTGELFF
NA	TRBV27	13	TRBJ2-3	few	TGTGCCAGCAGTTTATCGTTTAGGAATACGCAGTATTTT	CASSLSFRNTQYF
TRBD1	TRBV15	16	TRBJ2-5	few	TGTGCCACCAGCAGAGATCGGGCGCAGGGGGAAGAGACCCAGTACTTC	CATSRDRAQGEETQYF
NA	TRBV6-2/TRBV6-3	12	TRBJ2-1	many	TGTGCCAGCAGTCCAGATTTGGGAGAGCAGTTCTTC	CASSPDLGEQFF
NA	TRBV12-3/TRBV12-4	13	TRBJ1-5	NA	TGTGCCAGCAGTTTAGACGTGCGTCAGCCCCAGCATTTT	CASSLDVRQPQHF
NA	TRBV18	13	TRBJ2-1	NA	TGTGCCAGCTCACTCGACCGCGCGACAGAACCGTTCTTC	CASSLDRATEPFF
TRBD1	TRBV7-9	14	TRBJ1-5	few	TGTGCCAGCACCCTGGGGACAGCGAATCAGCCCCAGCATTTT	CASTLGTANQPQHF
NA	TRBV20-1	14	TRBJ2-5	few	TGCAGTGCTAGCGCGGCAGGTGGCAAAGAGACCCAGTACTTC	CSASAAGGKETQYF
NA	TRBV6-2/TRBV6-3	14	TRBJ2-3	many	TGTGCCAGCAGTTACGAGGTGGCGGCAGATACGCAGTATTTT	CASSYEVAADTQYF
NA	TRBV20-1	15	TRBJ2-3	many	TGCAGTGCGGGGGCCCGACGTGAAGGGGCAGATACGCAGTATTTT	CSAGARREGADTQYF
NA	TRBV6-4	14	TRBJ1-2	many	TGTGCCAGCAGTCTTGACGGGATGAGGGGTGGCTACACCTTC	CASSLDGMRGGYTF
NA	TRBV6-2/TRBV6-3	14	TRBJ1-5	NA	TGTGCCAGCAGTTACTCGATCAGGGATCAGCCCCAGCATTTT	CASSYSIRDQPQHF
TRBD2	TRBV4-3	15	TRBJ2-4	many	TGCGCCAGCAGCCAAGATCACGGGGGGGTGGACATTCAGTACTTC	CASSQDHGGVDIQYF
TRBD2	TRBV6-1	16	TRBJ2-1	many	TGTGCCAGCAGCCCATTAGCGGGAGGGCCTATGAATGAGCAGTTCTTC	CASSPLAGGPMNEQFF
NA	TRBV20-1	13	TRBJ1-5	NA	TGCAGTGCCAGCCCGTCCGACAATCAGCCCCAGCATTTT	CSASPSDNQPQHF
NA	TRBV9	14	TRBJ1-5	few	TGTGCCAGCAGCAGGACAGATAGCAATCAGCCCCAGCATTTT	CASSRTDSNQPQHF
NA	TRBV5-6	15	TRBJ1-1	many	TGTGCCAGCAGCTCCTTGGACGGAAGTACCAATGAAGCTTTCTTT	CASSSLDGSTNEAFF
TRBD1	TRBV10-3	15	TRBJ2-7	NA	TGTGCCATCAGTGAGTCGGACAGGGGAGAGTACGAGCAGTACTTC	CAISESDRGEYEQYF
TRBD2	TRBV20-1	15	TRBJ2-1	few	TGCAGTCCTCTCGGACTAGCGGGACTCTACAATGAGCAGTTCTTC	CSPLGLAGLYNEQFF
NA	TRBV7-2	13	TRBJ1-1	NA	TGTGCCAGCAGCCCGGCGGGGGTAACTGAAGCTTTCTTT	CASSPAGVTEAFF
TRBD1	TRBV5-1	15	TRBJ2-1	few	TGCGCCAGCATCCCTGGGGCAGGGGGCGTGAATGAGCAGTTCTTC	CASIPGAGGVNEQFF
NA	TRBV10-3	11	TRBJ2-5	many	TGTGCCATCAGTGAGTCCGAGACCCAGTACTTC	CAISESETQYF
NA	TRBV7-6	15	TRBJ1-3	many	TGTGCCAGCAGCCTTCGGGGGGGGTCTGGAAACACCATATATTTT	CASSLRGGSGNTIYF
NA	TRBV12-3/TRBV12-4	14	TRBJ1-6	many	TGTGCCAGCAGTACAGGGTCCCAAGGTTCACCCCTCCACTTT	CASSTGSQGSPLHF
NA	TRBV20-1	11	TRBJ1-1	NA	TGCAGTGCCCGGGGGGCAGCTGAAGCTTTCTTT	CSARGAAEAFF
NA	TRBV12-3/TRBV12-4	17	TRBJ1-5	NA	TGTGCCAGCAGTTTAAAGGTAATGGGCCGAGGAAATCAGCCCCAGCATTTT	CASSLKVMGRGNQPQHF
NA	TRBV29-1	16	TRBJ2-1	many	TGCAGCGTCGGGAGGACAGGGCCGAGCTCCTACAATGAGCAGTTCTTC	CSVGRTGPSSYNEQFF
NA	TRBV6-2/TRBV6-3	15	TRBJ2-3	NA	TGTGCCAGCAGGACCACGGGGCCGAGCACAGATACGCAGTATTTT	CASRTTGPSTDTQYF
TRBD1	TRBV5-6	14	TRBJ1-4	many	TGTGCCAGCAGCCCGACAGGGCCTTATGAAAAACTGTTTTTT	CASSPTGPYEKLFF
NA	TRBV6-1	13	TRBJ1-1	few	TGTGCCAGCAGTGTGAGCAGGAACACTGAAGCTTTCTTT	CASSVSRNTEAFF
TRBD1	TRBV6-5	14	TRBJ1-1	few	TGTGCCAGCACCCGGGACAGGGAGGTCACTGAAGCTTTCTTT	CASTRDREVTEAFF
TRBD2	TRBV10-3	16	TRBJ2-7	NA	TGTGCCATCAGTGAGTCCGGGACTAGCGGGACTGCCGAGCAGTACTTC	CAISESGTSGTAEQYF
TRBD2	TRBV6-2/TRBV6-3	14	TRBJ2-7	many	TGTGCCAGCAGTTACCTTGCGGGGGACTACGAGCAGTACTTC	CASSYLAGDYEQYF
NA	TRBV14	14	TRBJ1-6	few	TGTGCCAGCACCTCTTCGAGAGGAAATTCACCCCTCCACTTT	CASTSSRGNSPLHF
TRBD1	TRBV18	15	TRBJ2-1	many	TGTGCCAGCTCACCGGCGCAGGGGGACTACAATGAGCAGTTCTTC	CASSPAQGDYNEQFF
TRBD1	TRBV6-2/TRBV6-3	13	TRBJ1-1	NA	TGTACCAGCAGTCCGGACAGGGCCTGGCAAGCTTTCTTT	CTSSPDRAWQAFF
NA	TRBV7-6	15	TRBJ2-2	many	TGTGCCAGCAGCTTTGGGATTCTGGGCACCGGGGAGCTGTTTTTT	CASSFGILGTGELFF
TRBD2	TRBV20-1	16	TRBJ2-7	few	TGCAGTGCTAGGGGGCGGACTAGCGGGAGGACCTACGAGCAGTACTTC	CSARGRTSGRTYEQYF
NA	TRBV18	16	TRBJ2-3	NA	TGTGCCAGCTCATCGCGGGCAGGGGAAAGCACAGATACTCAGTATTTT	CASSSRAGESTDTQYF
TRBD1	TRBV28	16	TRBJ1-5	NA	TGTGCCAGCAGTTTAGGGACAGGGGGGCAGAATCAGCCCCAGCATTTT	CASSLGTGGQNQPQHF